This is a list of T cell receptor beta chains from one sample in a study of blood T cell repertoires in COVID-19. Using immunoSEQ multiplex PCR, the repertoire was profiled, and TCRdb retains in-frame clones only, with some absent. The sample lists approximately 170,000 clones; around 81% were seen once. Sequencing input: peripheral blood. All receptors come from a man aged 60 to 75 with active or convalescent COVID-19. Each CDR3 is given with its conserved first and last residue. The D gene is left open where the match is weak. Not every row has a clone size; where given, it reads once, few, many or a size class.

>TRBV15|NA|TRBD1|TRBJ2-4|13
CATRQGLKNIQYF
TGTGCCACCAGACAGGGGCTTAAAAACATTCAGTACTTC
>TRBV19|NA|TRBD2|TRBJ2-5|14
CASRGTSGVETQYF
TGTGCCAGTAGGGGGACTAGCGGGGTGGAGACCCAGTACTTC
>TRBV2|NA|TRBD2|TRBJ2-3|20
CASSSRSGLAGERGTDTQYF
TGTGCCAGCAGCTCTCGGTCGGGACTAGCGGGAGAGCGGGGCACAGATACGCAGTATTTT
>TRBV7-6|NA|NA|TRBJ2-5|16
CASSLEVGVRQETQYF
TGTGCCAGCAGCTTAGAGGTGGGAGTAAGGCAAGAGACCCAGTACTTC
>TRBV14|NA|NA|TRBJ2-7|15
CASSQFSGASYEQYF
TGTGCCAGCAGCCAATTTTCGGGTGCCTCCTACGAGCAGTACTTC
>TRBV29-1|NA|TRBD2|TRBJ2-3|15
CSVPVRASGTDTQYF
TGCAGCGTCCCTGTACGGGCTAGCGGGACAGATACGCAGTATTTT
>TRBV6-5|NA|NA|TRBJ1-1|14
CASSYSNTRSEAFF
TGTGCCAGCAGTTACTCGAACACGAGGAGCGAAGCTTTCTTT
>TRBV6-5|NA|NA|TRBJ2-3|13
CASSFTRADTQYF
TGTGCCAGCAGTTTCACTAGGGCCGATACGCAGTATTTT
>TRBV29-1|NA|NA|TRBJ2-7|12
CSVGDRLGEQYF
TGCAGCGTTGGTGACAGGCTGGGGGAGCAGTACTTC
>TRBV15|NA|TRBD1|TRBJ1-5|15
CATSSATGGNQPQHF
TGTGCCACCAGCAGCGCAACAGGGGGGAATCAGCCCCAGCATTTT
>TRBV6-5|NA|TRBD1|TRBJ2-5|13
CASKTGREETQYF
TGTGCCAGCAAGACAGGGAGAGAAGAGACCCAGTACTTC
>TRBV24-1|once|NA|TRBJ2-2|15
CATSDAGVNTGELFF
TGTGCCACCAGTGATGCAGGGGTCAACACCGGGGAGCTGTTTTTT
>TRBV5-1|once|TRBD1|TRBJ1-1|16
CASSRQGAGVNTEAFF
TGCGCCAGCAGCCGACAGGGGGCCGGAGTGAACACTGAAGCTTTCTTT
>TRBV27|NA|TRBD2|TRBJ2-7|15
CASSLGLAGVYEQYF
TGTGCCAGCAGTTTGGGGCTAGCGGGGGTCTACGAGCAGTACTTC
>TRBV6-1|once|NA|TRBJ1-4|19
CASSERVTGSFEEHEKLFF
TGTGCCAGCAGTGAACGGGTAACAGGGTCCTTCGAAGAGCATGAAAAACTGTTTTTT
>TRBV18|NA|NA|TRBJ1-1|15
CASSPKTSMNTEAFF
TGTGCCAGCTCACCAAAGACAAGCATGAACACTGAAGCTTTCTTT
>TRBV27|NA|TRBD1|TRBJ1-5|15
CASRTEGAGDQPQHF
TGTGCCAGCAGAACGGAGGGGGCTGGGGATCAGCCCCAGCATTTT
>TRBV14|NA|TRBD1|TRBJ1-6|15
CATSRTGTSVSPLHF
TGTGCCACTTCCCGGACAGGGACGTCGGTATCACCCCTCCACTTT
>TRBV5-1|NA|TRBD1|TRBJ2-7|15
CASSPGTARTYEQYF
TGCGCCAGCAGCCCTGGGACAGCCCGTACCTACGAGCAGTACTTC
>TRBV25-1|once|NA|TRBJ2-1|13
CASSDAGPAEQFF
TGTGCCAGCAGTGATGCAGGGCCAGCTGAGCAGTTCTTC
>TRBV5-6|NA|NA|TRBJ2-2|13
CASSLQGSGELFF
TGTGCCAGCAGCCTACAGGGTTCCGGGGAGCTGTTTTTT
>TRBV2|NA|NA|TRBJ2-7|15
CASSEVAGNSYEQYF
TGTGCCAGCAGTGAGGTGGCGGGTAACTCCTACGAGCAGTACTTC
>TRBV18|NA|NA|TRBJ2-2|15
CASSALVLTGRELFF
TGTGCCAGCTCAGCGTTAGTACTCACGGGAAGGGAGCTGTTTTTT
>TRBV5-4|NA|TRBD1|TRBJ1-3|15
CASSFMGQGGNTIYF
TGTGCCAGCAGCTTTATGGGACAGGGAGGAAACACCATATATTTT
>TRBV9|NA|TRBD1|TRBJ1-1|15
CASSGRQGGSTEAFF
TGTGCCAGCAGCGGTAGACAGGGGGGTTCGACTGAAGCTTTCTTT
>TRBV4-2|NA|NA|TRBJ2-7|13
CASSQAGDYEQYF
TGTGCCAGCAGCCAAGCCGGGGACTACGAGCAGTACTTC
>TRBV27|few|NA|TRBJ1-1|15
CASIPGMGRATEAFF
TGTGCCAGCATCCCAGGTATGGGCAGAGCCACTGAAGCTTTCTTT